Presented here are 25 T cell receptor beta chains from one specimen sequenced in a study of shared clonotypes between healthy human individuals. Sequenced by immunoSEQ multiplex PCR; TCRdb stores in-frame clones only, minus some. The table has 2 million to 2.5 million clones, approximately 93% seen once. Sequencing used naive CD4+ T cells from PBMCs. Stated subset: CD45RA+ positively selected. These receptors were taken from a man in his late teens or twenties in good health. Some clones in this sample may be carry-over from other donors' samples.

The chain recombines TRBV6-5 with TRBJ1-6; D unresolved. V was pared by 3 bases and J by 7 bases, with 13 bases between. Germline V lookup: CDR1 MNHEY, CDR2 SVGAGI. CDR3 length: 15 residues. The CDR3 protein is CASSYERTGNSPLHF. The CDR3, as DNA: TGTGCCAGCAGTTATGAGCGGACGGGCAATTCACCCCTCCACTTT.

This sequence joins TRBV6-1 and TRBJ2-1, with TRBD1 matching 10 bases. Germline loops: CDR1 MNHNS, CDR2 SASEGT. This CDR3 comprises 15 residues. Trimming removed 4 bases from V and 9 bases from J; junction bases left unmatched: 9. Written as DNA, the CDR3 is TGTGCCAGCAGTGTGCGACAGGGGGCGTACGGTGAGCAGTTCTTC. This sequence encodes CASSVRQGAYGEQFF.

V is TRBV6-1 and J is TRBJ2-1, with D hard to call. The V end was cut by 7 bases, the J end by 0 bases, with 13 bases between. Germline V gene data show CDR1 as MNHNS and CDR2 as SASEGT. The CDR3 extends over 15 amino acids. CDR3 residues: CASTPVLRSYNEQFF. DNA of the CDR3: TGTGCCAGCACTCCGGTCCTTCGCTCCTACAATGAGCAGTTCTTC.

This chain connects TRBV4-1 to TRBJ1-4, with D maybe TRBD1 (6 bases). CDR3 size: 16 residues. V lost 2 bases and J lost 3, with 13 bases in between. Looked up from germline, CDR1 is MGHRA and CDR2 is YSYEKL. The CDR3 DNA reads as TGCGCCAGCAGCCAACTACAGGGTTTGGCTAATGAAAAACTGTTTTTT. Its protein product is CASSQLQGLANEKLFF.

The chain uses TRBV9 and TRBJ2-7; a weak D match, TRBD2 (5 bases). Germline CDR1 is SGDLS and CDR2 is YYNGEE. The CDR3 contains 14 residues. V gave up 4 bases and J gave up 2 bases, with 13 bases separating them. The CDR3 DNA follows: TGTGCCAGCAGCCCGGGTCGGGGAGCCTACGAGCAGTACTTC. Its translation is CASSPGRGAYEQYF.

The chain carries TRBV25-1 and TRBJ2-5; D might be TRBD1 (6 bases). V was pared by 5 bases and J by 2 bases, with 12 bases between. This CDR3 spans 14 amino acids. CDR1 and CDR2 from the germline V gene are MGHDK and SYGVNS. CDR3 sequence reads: CASSRWGQQETQYF. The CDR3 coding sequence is TGTGCCAGCAGTAGGTGGGGGCAACAAGAGACCCAGTACTTC.

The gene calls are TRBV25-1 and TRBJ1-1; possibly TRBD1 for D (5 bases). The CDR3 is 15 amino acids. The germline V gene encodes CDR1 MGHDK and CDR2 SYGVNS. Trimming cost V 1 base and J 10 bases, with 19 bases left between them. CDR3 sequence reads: CASSEFRGVDGGAFF. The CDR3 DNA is TGTGCCAGCAGTGAATTCCGGGGTGTGGACGGGGGAGCTTTCTTT.

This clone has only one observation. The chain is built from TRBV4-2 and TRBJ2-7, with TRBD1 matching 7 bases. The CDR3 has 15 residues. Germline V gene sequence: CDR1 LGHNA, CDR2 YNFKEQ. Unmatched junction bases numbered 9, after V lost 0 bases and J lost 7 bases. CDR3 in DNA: TGTGCCAGCAGCCAAGATCCGCGGGCAGGGGGAGAGCAGTACTTC. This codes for CASSQDPRAGGEQYF.

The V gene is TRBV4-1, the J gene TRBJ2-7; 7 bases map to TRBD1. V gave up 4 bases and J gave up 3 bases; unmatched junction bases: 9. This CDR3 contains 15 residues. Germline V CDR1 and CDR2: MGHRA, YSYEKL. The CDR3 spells CASSRQTGASYEQYF. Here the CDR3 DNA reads TGCGCCAGCAGCCGCCAAACAGGGGCCAGCTACGAGCAGTACTTC.

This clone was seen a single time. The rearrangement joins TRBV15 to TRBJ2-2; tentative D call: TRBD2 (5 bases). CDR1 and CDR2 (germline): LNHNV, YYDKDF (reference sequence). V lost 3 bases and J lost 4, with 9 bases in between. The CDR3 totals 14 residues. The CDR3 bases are TGTGCCACCAGCAGCAGGACTCCCACCGGGGAGCTGTTTTTT. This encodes CATSSRTPTGELFF.

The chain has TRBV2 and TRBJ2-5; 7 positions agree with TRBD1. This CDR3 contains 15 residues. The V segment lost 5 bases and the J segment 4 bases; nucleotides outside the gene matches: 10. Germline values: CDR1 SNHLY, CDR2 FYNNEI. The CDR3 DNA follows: TGTGCCAGCAGTCAAAACAGGGGTGGAGGAGAGACCCAGTACTTC. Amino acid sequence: CASSQNRGGGETQYF.

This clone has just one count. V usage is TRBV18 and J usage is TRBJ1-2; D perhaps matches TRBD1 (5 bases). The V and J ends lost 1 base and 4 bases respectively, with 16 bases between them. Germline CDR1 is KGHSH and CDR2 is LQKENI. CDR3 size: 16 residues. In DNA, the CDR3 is TGTGCCAGCTCACCACGGGAGTCAGGACACCTCTATGGCTACACCTTC. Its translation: CASSPRESGHLYGYTF. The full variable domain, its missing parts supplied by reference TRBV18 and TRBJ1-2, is NAGVMQNPRHLVRRRGQEARLRCSPMKGHSHVYWYRQLPEEGLKFMVYLQKENIIDESGMPKERFSAEFPKEGPSILRIQQVVRGDSAAYFCASSPRESGHLYGYTFGSGTRLTVV.

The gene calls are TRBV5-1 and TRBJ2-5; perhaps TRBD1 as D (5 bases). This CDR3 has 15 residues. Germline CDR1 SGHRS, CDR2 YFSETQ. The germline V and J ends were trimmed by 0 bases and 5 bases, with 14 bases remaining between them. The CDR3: CASSLVIVGAETQYF. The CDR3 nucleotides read TGCGCCAGCAGCTTGGTAATCGTAGGGGCGGAGACCCAGTACTTC.

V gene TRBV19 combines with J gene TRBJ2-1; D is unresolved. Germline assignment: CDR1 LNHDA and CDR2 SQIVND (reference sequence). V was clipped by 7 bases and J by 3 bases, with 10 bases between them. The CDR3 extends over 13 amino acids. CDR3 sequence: CASTRHNYNEQFF. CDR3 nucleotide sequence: TGTGCCAGTACGAGGCATAACTACAATGAGCAGTTCTTC.

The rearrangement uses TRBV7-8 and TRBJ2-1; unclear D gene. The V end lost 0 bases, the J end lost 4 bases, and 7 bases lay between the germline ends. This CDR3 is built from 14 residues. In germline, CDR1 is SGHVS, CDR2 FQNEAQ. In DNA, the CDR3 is TGTGCCAGCAGCTTAGCCTCAGTTTACAATGAGCAGTTCTTC. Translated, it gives CASSLASVYNEQFF.

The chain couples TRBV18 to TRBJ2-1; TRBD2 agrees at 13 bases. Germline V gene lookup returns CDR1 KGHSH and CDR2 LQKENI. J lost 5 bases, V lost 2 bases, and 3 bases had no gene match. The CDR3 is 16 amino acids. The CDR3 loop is CASSPDGLAGDNEQFF. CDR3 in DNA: TGTGCCAGCTCACCAGACGGACTAGCGGGGGACAATGAGCAGTTCTTC.

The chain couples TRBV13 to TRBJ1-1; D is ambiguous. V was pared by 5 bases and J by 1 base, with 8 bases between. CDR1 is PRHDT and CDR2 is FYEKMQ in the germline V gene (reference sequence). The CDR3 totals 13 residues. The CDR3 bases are TGTGCCAGCAGCCCGCGGGGGAACACTGAAGCTTTCTTT. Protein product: CASSPRGNTEAFF.

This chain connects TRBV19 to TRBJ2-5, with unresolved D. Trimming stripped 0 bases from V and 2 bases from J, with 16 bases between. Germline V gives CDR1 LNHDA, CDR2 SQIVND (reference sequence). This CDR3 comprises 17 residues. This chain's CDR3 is CASSIDPGTFGQETQYF. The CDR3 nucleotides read TGTGCCAGTAGTATAGATCCGGGTACGTTCGGACAAGAGACCCAGTACTTC. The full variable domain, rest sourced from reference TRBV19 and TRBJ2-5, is DGGITQSPKYLFRKEGQNVTLSCEQNLNHDAMYWYRQDPGQGLRLIYYSQIVNDFQKGDIAEGYSVSREKKESFPLTVTSAQKNPTAFYLCASSIDPGTFGQETQYFGPGTRLLVL.

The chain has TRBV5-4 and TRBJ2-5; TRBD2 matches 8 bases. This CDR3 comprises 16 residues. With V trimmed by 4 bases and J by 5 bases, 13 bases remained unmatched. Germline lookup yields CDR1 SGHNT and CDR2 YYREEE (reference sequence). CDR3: CASSTQRAGAGETQYF. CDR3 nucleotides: TGTGCCAGCAGCACCCAGCGAGCGGGAGCGGGCGAGACCCAGTACTTC.

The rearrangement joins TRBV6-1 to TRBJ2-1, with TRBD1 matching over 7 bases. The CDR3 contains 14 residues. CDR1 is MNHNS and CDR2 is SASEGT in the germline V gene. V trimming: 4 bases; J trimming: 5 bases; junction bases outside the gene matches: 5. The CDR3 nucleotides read TGTGCCAGCAGTGCCCTGACAGGGCACAATGAGCAGTTCTTC. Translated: CASSALTGHNEQFF.

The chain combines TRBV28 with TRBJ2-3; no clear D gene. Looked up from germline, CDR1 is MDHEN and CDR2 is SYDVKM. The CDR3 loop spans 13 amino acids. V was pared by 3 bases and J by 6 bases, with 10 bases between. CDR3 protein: CASSFVRPDTQYF. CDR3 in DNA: TGTGCCAGCAGTTTTGTCAGGCCGGATACGCAGTATTTT.

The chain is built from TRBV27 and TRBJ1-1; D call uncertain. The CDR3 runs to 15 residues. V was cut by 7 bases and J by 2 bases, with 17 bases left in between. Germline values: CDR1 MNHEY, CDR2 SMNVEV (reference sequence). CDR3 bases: TGTGCCAGCACCACAAAACCGACGGGCAACACTGAAGCTTTCTTT. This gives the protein CASTTKPTGNTEAFF.

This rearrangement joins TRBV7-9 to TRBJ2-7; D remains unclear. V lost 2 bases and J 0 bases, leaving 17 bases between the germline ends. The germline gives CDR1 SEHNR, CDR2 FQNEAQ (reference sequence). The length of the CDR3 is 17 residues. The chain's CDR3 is CASSLLSWGTSSYEQYF. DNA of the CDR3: TGTGCCAGCAGCTTACTATCGTGGGGAACGAGCTCCTACGAGCAGTACTTC. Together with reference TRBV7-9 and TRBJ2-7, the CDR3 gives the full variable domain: DTGVSQNPRHKITKRGQNVTFRCDPISEHNRLYWYRQTLGQGPEFLTYFQNEAQLEKSRLLSDRFSAERPKGSFSTLEIQRTEQGDSAMYLCASSLLSWGTSSYEQYFGPGTRLTVT.

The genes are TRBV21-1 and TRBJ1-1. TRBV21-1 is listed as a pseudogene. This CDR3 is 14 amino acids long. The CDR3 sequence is CASSTRGLNTEAFF. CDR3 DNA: TGTGCCAGCAGCACCCGGGGACTAAACACTGAAGCTTTCTTT.

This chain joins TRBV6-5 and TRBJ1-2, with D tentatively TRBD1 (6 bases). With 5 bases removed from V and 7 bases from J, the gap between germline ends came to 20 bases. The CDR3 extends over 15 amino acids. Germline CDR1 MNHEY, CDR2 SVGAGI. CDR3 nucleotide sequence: TGTGCCAGCAGTCTCGGATGGGGGGGGCCCGGTGGCTACACCTTC. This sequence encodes CASSLGWGGPGGYTF.